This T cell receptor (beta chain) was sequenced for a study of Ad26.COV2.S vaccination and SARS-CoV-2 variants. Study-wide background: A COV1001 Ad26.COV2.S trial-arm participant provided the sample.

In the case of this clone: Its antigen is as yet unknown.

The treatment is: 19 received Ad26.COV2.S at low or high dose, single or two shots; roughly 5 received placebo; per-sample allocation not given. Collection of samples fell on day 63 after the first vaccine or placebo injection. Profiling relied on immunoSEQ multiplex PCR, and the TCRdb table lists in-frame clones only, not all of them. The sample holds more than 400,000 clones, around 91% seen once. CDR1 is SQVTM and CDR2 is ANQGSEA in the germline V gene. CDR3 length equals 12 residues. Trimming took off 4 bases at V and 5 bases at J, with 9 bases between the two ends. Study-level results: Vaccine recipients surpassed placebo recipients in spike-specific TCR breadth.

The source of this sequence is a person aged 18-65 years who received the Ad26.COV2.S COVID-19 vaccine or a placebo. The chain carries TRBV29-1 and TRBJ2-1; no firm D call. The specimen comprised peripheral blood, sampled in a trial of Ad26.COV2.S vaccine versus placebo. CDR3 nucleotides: TGCAGCGTTGCCTTAAGTGACAATGAGCAGTTCTTC. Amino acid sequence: CSVALSDNEQFF.